The entry below describes one T cell receptor (beta chain). Sequencing was performed with immunoSEQ multiplex PCR; in TCRdb, only in-frame clones are kept and a portion is missing. The sample includes more than 60,000 clones, less than 85% of them seen just once. This CDR3 contains 13 residues. The V segment lost 4 bases and the J segment 8 bases; nucleotides outside the gene matches: 5. Germline-derived CDR1 and CDR2 are WSHSY and SAAADI. These data are taken from a study of radiation and T cells in renal cell carcinoma. This sample's time point: blood 4 weeks post-SBRT, at nephrectomy. Treatment indicated: 15 Gy SBRT to primary tumor, nephrectomy 4 weeks later.

Sequencing used blood, obtained from a patient whose treatment included radiotherapy and nephrectomy. The receptor was isolated from a woman aged 55-69 years with renal cell carcinoma. This sequence joins TRBV10-2 and TRBJ1-1; 9 bases map to TRBD1. CDR3 DNA: TGCGCCAGCAGTGCGTGGACAGGGGAAGAAGCTTTCTTT. Its protein product is CASSAWTGEEAFF.